The 5 T cell receptor beta chains below were found in one sample sequenced in a study of blood T cell repertoires in COVID-19. The repertoire was sequenced with immunoSEQ multiplex PCR; TCRdb's copy has only in-frame clones and lacks some. The table has about 120,000 clones, 75% to 90% seen once; the top ten hold 25% to 35%. The material sequenced was peripheral blood. These receptors all stem from an older man with active or convalescent COVID-19.

The V gene is TRBV24-1, the J gene TRBJ2-7, with 7 bases fitting TRBD1. The V segment lost 6 bases and the J segment 7 bases; nucleotides outside the gene matches: 11. Germline lookup yields CDR1 KGHDR and CDR2 SFDVKD. CDR3 size: 14 residues. CDR3 sequence: CATSLGTAPREQYF. The CDR3 DNA reads TGTGCCACCAGTCTCGGGACAGCACCTCGGGAGCAGTACTTC.

V gene TRBV10-2 combines with J gene TRBJ1-1; 10 bases are a match to TRBD1. Looked up from germline, CDR1 is WSHSY and CDR2 is SAAADI. J gave up 4 bases and V 3 bases, and 2 bases lay outside the gene matches. The CDR3 covers 14 residues. CDR3 nucleotide sequence: TGCGCCAGCAGTGAAAGGACAGGGGGCACTGAAGCTTTCTTT. Its protein product is CASSERTGGTEAFF.

The CDR3 sequence: CAISVSGGQPQHF. In DNA, the CDR3 is TGTGCCATCAGTGTATCAGGGGGTCAGCCCCAGCATTTT. J is TRBJ1-5 and V is TRBV10-3; 7 bases match TRBD1. Germline-derived CDR1 and CDR2 are ENHRY and SYGVKD. The CDR3 is 13 residues long. V lost 4 bases, J lost 6 bases, and 3 bases stayed unmatched.

This clone was found once. Other DNA sequences within the sample encode an identical CDR3. The V gene is TRBV15, the J gene TRBJ2-1; 7 bases fit TRBD1. J lost 9 bases, V lost 1 base, and 6 bases had no gene match. Germline CDR1 and CDR2: LNHNV and YYDKDF (reference sequence). There are 14 residues in the CDR3. In DNA, the CDR3 is TGTGCCACCAGCAGAGTTGACAGGGACGGTGAGCAGTTCTTC. Translated: CATSRVDRDGEQFF.

The gene calls are TRBV6-4 and TRBJ1-4; D call uncertain. The CDR3 is 16 residues long. Germline assignment: CDR1 MRHNA and CDR2 SNTAGT. Trimming shortened V by 0 bases and J by 0 bases, and 8 bases separated the two germline ends. The CDR3 nucleotides are TGTGCCAGCAGTGACTCCAGGACTACAACTAATGAAAAACTGTTTTTT. It yields the protein CASSDSRTTTNEKLFF.